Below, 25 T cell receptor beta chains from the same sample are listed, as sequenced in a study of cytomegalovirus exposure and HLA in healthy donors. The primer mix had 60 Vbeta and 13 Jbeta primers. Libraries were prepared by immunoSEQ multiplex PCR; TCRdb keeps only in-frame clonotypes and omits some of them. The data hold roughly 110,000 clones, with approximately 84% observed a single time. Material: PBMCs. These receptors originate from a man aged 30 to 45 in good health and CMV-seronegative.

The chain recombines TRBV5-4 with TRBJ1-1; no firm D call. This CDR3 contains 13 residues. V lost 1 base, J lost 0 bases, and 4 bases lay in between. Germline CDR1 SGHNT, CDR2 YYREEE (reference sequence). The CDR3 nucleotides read TGTGCCAGCAGCTTGACTTTGAACACTGAAGCTTTCTTT. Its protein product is CASSLTLNTEAFF.

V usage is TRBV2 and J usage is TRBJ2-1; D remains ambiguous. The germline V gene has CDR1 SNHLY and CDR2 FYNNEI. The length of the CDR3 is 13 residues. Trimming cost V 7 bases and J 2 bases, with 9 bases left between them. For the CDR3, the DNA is TGTGCCAGCATATACCGGGCCTACAATGAGCAGTTCTTC. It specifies CASIYRAYNEQFF. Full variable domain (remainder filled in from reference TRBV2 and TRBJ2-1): EPEVTQTPSHQVTQMGQEVILRCVPISNHLYFYWYRQILGQKVEFLVSFYNNEISEKSEIFDDQFSVERPDGSNFTLKIRSTKLEDSAMYFCASIYRAYNEQFFGPGTRLTVL.

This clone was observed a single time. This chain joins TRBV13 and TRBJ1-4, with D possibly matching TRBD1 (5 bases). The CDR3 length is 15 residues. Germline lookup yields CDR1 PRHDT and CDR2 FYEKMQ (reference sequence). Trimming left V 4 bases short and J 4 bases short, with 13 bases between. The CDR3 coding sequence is TGTGCCAGCAGCTCGATGCAGGGATATAATGAAAAACTGTTTTTT. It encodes CASSSMQGYNEKLFF. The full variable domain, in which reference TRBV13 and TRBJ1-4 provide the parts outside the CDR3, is AAGVIQSPRHLIKEKRETATLKCYPIPRHDTVYWYQQGPGQDPQFLISFYEKMQSDKGSIPDRFSAQQFSDYHSELNMSSLELGDSALYFCASSSMQGYNEKLFFGSGTQLSVL.

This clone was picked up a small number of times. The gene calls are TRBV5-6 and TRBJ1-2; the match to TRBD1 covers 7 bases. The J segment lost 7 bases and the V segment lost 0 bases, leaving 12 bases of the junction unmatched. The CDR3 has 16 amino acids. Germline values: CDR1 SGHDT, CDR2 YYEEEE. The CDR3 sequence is CASSLVSLATGSGYTF. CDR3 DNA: TGTGCCAGCAGCTTGGTATCGTTAGCGACAGGGAGTGGCTACACCTTC.

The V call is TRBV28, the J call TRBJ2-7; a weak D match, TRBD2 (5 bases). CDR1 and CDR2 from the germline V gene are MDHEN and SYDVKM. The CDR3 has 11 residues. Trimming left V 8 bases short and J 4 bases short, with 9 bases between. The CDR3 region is CASSTSYEQYF. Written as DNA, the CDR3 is TGTGCCAGCTCAACTAGTTACGAGCAGTACTTC.

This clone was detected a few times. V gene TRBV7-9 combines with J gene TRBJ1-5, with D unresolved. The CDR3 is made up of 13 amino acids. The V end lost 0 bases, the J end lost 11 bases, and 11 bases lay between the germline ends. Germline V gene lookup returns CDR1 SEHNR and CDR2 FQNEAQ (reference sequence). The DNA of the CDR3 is TGTGCCAGCAGCTTAGCCGGGGAATCGACCCAGCATTTT. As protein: CASSLAGESTQHF.

CDR3 sequence reads: CASSEFQLYEQYF. In nucleotides, the CDR3 is TGCGCCAGCAGTGAGTTCCAACTCTACGAGCAGTACTTC. The rearrangement joins TRBV10-2 to TRBJ2-7, with D uncertain. Germline values: CDR1 WSHSY, CDR2 SAAADI. The CDR3 spans 13 residues. Trimming stripped 1 base from V and 3 bases from J, with 7 bases between.

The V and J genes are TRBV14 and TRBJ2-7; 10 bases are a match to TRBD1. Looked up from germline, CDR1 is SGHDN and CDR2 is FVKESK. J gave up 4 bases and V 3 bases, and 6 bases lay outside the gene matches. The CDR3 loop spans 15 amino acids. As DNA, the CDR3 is TGTGCCAGCAGCCAGCAGACAGGGGGCGGGTACGAGCAGTACTTC. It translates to CASSQQTGGGYEQYF.

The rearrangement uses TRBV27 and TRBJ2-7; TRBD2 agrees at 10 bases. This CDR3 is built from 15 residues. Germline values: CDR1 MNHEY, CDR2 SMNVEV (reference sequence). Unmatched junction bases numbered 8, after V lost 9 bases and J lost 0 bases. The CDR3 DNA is TGTGCCAGTCGATTAGCGGGAGGAGGCTCCTACGAGCAGTACTTC. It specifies CASRLAGGGSYEQYF.

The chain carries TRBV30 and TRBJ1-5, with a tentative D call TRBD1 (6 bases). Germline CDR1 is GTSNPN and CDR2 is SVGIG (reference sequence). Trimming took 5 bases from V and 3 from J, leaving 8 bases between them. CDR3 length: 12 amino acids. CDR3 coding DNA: TGTGCCTGGGACAGGCTCAATCAGCCCCAGCATTTT. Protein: CAWDRLNQPQHF.

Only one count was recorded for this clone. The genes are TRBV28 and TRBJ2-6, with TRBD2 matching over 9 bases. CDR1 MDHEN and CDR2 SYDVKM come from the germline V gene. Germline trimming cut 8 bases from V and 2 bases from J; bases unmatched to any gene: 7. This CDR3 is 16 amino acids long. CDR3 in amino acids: CASGFGGGAGANVLTF. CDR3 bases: TGTGCCAGCGGATTTGGCGGGGGGGCTGGGGCCAACGTCCTGACTTTC.

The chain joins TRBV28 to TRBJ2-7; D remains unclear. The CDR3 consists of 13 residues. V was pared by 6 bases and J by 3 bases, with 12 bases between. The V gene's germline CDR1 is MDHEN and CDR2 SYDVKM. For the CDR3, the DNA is TGTGCCAGCAGCCCCCCCCGCGTCTACGAGCAGTACTTC. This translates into CASSPPRVYEQYF.

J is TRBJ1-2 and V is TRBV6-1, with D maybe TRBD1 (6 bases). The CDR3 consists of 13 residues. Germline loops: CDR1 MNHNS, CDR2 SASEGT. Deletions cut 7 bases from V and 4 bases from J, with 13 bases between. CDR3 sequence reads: CASTRTASYGYTF. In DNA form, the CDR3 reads TGTGCCAGCACGAGGACAGCCAGCTATGGCTACACCTTC.

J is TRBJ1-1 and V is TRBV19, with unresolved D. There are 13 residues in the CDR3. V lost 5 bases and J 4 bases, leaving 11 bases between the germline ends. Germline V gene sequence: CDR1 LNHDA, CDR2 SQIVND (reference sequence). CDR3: CASSEGAGTEAFF. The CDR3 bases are TGTGCCAGTAGTGAGGGCGCAGGCACTGAAGCTTTCTTT. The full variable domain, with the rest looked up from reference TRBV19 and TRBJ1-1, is DGGITQSPKYLFRKEGQNVTLSCEQNLNHDAMYWYRQDPGQGLRLIYYSQIVNDFQKGDIAEGYSVSREKKESFPLTVTSAQKNPTAFYLCASSEGAGTEAFFGQGTRLTVV.

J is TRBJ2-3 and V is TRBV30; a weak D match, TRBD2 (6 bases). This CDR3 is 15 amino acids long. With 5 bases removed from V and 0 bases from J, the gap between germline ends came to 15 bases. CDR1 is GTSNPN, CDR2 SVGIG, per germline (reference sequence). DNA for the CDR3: TGTGCCTGGGGGGCGGGGTTATCTAGCACAGATACGCAGTATTTT. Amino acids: CAWGAGLSSTDTQYF.

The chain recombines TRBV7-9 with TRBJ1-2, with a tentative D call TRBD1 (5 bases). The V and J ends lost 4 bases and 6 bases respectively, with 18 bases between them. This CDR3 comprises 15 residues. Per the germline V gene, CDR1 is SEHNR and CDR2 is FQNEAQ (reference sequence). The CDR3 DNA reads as TGTGCCAGCAGCTCTCCCCTGGGGGGAGTAGATGGCTACACCTTC. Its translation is CASSSPLGGVDGYTF.

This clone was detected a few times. CDR3 nucleotide sequence: TGTGCCAGCAGTCTGAGCGGGGACTACAATGAGCAGTTCTTC. This codes for CASSLSGDYNEQFF. The chain recombines TRBV6-1 with TRBJ2-1, with TRBD2 identical over 7 bases. With 5 bases clipped from V and 3 bases from J, the junction kept 4 bases outside the gene matches. The V gene's germline CDR1 is MNHNS and CDR2 SASEGT. The CDR3 runs 14 residues.

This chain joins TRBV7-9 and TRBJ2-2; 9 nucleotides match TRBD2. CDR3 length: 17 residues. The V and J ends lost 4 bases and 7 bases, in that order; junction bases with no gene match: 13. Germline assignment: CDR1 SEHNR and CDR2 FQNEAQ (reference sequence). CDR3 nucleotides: TGTGCCAGCAGCTCGGCGGGTTTAGCGGGAGCTAACGGGGAGCTGTTTTTT. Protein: CASSSAGLAGANGELFF.

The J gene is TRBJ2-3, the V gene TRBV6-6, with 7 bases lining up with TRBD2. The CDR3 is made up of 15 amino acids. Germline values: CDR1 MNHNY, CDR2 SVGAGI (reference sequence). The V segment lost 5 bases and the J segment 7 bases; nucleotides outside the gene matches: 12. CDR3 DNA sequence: TGTGCCAGCAGTCCGAGCGGGGTAGACTTGTATACGCAGTATTTT. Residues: CASSPSGVDLYTQYF.

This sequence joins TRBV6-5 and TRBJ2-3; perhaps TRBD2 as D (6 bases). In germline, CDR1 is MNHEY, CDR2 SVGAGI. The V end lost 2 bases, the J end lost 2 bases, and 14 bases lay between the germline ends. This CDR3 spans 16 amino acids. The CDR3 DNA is TGTGCCAGCAGTTACGCCCCACTAGCCCCCACAGATACGCAGTATTTT. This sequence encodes CASSYAPLAPTDTQYF.

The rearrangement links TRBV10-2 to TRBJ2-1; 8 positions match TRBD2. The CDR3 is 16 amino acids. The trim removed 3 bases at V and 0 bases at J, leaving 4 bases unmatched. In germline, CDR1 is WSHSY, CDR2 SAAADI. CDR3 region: CASSDGGGISYNEQFF. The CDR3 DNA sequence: TGCGCCAGCAGTGACGGCGGGGGGATCTCCTACAATGAGCAGTTCTTC.

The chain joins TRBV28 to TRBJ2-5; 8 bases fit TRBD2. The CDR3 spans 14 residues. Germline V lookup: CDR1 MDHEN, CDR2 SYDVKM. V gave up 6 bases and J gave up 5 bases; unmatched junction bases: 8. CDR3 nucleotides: TGTGCCAGCAGCTCGGGGGGGGAGGGGGAGACCCAGTACTTC. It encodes CASSSGGEGETQYF.

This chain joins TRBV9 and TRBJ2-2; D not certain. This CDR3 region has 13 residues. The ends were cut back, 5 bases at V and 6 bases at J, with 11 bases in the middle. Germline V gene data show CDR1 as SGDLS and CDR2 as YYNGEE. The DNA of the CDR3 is TGTGCCAGCAGAGCCCACGAGGCCGGGGAGCTGTTTTTT. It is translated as CASRAHEAGELFF.

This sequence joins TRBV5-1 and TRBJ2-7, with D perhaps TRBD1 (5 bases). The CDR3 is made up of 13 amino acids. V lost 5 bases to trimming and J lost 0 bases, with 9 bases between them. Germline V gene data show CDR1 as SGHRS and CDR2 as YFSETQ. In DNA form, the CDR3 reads TGCGCCAGCAGTGACAGAAGCTCCTACGAGCAGTACTTC. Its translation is CASSDRSSYEQYF.

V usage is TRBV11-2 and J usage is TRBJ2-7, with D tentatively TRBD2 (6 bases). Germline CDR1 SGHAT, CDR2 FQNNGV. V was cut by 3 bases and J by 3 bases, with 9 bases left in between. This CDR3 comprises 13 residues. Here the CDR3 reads CASSFGGGYEQYF. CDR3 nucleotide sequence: TGTGCCAGCAGCTTTGGGGGAGGCTACGAGCAGTACTTC.